The clone carrying this T cell receptor beta chain occurred many times. The CDR3 runs 13 residues. With 5 bases removed from V and 2 bases from J, the gap between germline ends came to 10 bases. Next came a second PCR, run for 7 to 11 cycles, which used a sample-barcoded 5' primer along with a J-beta primer mix. Each CDR3 protein gets one entry after TCRdb re-called the 5' RACE reads with MiXCR. Of 750,000 to 950,000 distinct CDR3 sequences listed, roughly 24% are singletons. The data were obtained in a study of blood T cells in healthy people across ages. A further study also used this sample, focusing on T cells of mothers and their children.

The sequenced sample consisted of blood. The sequence was collected from a boy aged 5 to 17 in good health. This chain uses TRBV12-3 or TRBV12-4 with TRBJ2-7; either TRBD1 or TRBD2 may fit D (5 bases each). The CDR3 sequence is CASSPGATYEQYF. The DNA for the CDR3 is TGTGCCAGCAGTCCCGGGGCCACCTACGAGCAGTACTTC.